The next 7 T cell receptor beta chains were all read from a single sample in a study of human thymus T cells. Obtained as resections during corrective heart surgery, the thymus tissue was then studied. Assay: immunoSEQ multiplex PCR; the TCRdb copy retains only in-frame clones and omits some. The sample shows under 150,000 clones, more than 90% of them seen only once. The specimen sequenced was thymus tissue. The receptors originated from a boy less than two years old with a congenital heart defect but otherwise immunologically healthy.

The chain joins TRBV27 to TRBJ2-2; 10 positions agree with TRBD1. Losses at the gene ends were 8 bases for V and 3 bases for J; bases not matched to a gene: 12. CDR1 and CDR2 from the germline V gene are MNHEY and SMNVEV (reference sequence). This CDR3 spans 17 amino acids. In DNA, the CDR3 is TGTGCCAGCTGTCGGGGGGACAGGGGTGAAGACACCGGGGAGCTGTTTTTT. It translates to CASCRGDRGEDTGELFF.

The chain links TRBV5-1 to TRBJ2-3, with 7 nucleotides matching TRBD1. From germline, CDR1 is SGHRS and CDR2 YFSETQ. The CDR3 is made up of 16 amino acids. The J segment lost 2 bases and the V segment lost 1 base, leaving 7 bases of the junction unmatched. CDR3 residues: CASSLFAGGTTDTQYF. The CDR3 DNA reads as TGCGCCAGCAGCTTGTTTGCAGGGGGTACCACAGATACGCAGTATTTT.

The gene calls are TRBV19 and TRBJ1-2; TRBD1 aligns across 7 bases. CDR1 LNHDA and CDR2 SQIVND come from the germline V gene (reference sequence). V dropped 5 bases and J dropped 4; count of bases not matched to a gene: 16. The CDR3 consists of 17 residues. CDR3 protein: CASSLTGTEDFGYGYTF. The CDR3 bases are TGTGCCAGTAGTCTCACAGGGACAGAAGATTTCGGCTATGGCTACACCTTC.

The chain uses TRBV5-6 and TRBJ1-6; D unresolved. Trimming left V 4 bases short and J 9 bases short, with 17 bases between. CDR1 and CDR2 from the germline V gene are SGHDT and YYEEEE. The CDR3 has 15 amino acids. In DNA form, the CDR3 reads TGTGCCAGCAGCGCCTGGACCCCGAAGGGTTCACCCCTCCACTTT. This codes for CASSAWTPKGSPLHF.

This clone appeared a single time. J is TRBJ1-4 and V is TRBV10-3; D uncertain. The CDR3 has 13 amino acids. The V end lost 11 bases, the J end lost 7 bases, and 17 bases lay between the germline ends. CDR1 is ENHRY and CDR2 is SYGVKD in the germline V gene. The CDR3 nucleotides are TGTGCCGCCGCCGGGCCCGAAGGTGAAAAACTGTTTTTT. Its translation is CAAAGPEGEKLFF.

The chain couples TRBV19 to TRBJ2-7, with D hard to call. V gave up 10 bases and J gave up 6 bases, with 22 bases separating them. Germline V CDR1 and CDR2: LNHDA, SQIVND (reference sequence). This CDR3 contains 14 residues. CDR3 loop: CATNRAVVSSEQYF. DNA for the CDR3: TGTGCCACCAATAGGGCGGTAGTTTCCAGCGAGCAGTACTTC.

This rearrangement joins TRBV5-3 to TRBJ1-1; D is ambiguous. TRBV5-3 is noted as an ORF with a role that remains uncertain. CDR3 length: 15 residues. With 3 bases removed from V and 0 bases from J, the gap between germline ends came to 12 bases. In DNA, the CDR3 is TGTGCCAGAAGCTGGCCGCACGGGATGAACACTGAAGCTTTCTTT. Translating gives CARSWPHGMNTEAFF.